This T cell receptor beta chain was documented in a study of blood T cells in healthy people across ages. Notes on the study in general: Aged donors had fewer naive CD4+ cells and lower diversity than long-lived donors.

The germline V gene has CDR1 SGHRS and CDR2 YFSETQ. The CDR3 is made up of 15 amino acids. It was with a sample-barcoded 5' primer and a J-beta primer mix that a second PCR of about 6 to 11 cycles was run. In TCRdb, the 5' RACE reads were re-called with MiXCR into one record per CDR3 protein. The sample records roughly 680,000 distinct CDR3 sequences, approximately 52% being singletons. About this clonotype: The antigen is undetermined. A much more abundant neighbour one base away suggests this may be a read error.

The specimen sequenced was blood. The receptor comes from an elderly woman in good health. The chain uses TRBV5-1 and TRBJ2-1, with 8 bases identical to TRBD2. CDR3 in amino acids: CAGSVKAGEVNEQFF. In DNA form, the CDR3 reads TGCGCCGGCAGCGTAAAAGCGGGAGAAGTGAATGAGCAGTTCTTC.